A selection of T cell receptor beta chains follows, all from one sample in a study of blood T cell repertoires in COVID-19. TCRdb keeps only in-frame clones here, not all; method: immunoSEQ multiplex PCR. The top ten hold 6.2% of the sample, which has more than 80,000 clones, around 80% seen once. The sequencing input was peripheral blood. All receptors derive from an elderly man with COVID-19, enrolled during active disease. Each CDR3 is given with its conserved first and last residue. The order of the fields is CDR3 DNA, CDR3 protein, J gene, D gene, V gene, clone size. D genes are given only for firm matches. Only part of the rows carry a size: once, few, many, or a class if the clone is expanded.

DNA: TGTGCCACCAGTGATATCACAGCGGGAGTCGGTGATACGCAGTATTTT; CDR3: CATSDITAGVGDTQYF; J: TRBJ2-3; D: TRBD2; V: TRBV24-1; size: NA
DNA: TGTGCCAGCAGTCCCGGCGTACAGGGTTCAGTGGAGCAGTACTTC; CDR3: CASSPGVQGSVEQYF; J: TRBJ2-7; D: NA; V: TRBV6-5; size: NA
DNA: TGTGCCAGCAGCCCCGACAGGGATGGCTACACCTTC; CDR3: CASSPDRDGYTF; J: TRBJ1-2; D: TRBD1; V: TRBV5-6; size: NA
DNA: TGCGCCAGCAGCTTGGCAGGGCAGACTGGAGGGAGTGAAAAACTGTTTTTT; CDR3: CASSLAGQTGGSEKLFF; J: TRBJ1-4; D: NA; V: TRBV5-1; size: NA
DNA: TGCGCCAGCAGCTTTGGGACAGTTAGCAATCAGCCCCAGCATTTT; CDR3: CASSFGTVSNQPQHF; J: TRBJ1-5; D: TRBD1; V: TRBV5-1; size: NA
DNA: TGTGCCAGCAGCCAACAGGACATCGGGCGGGGGCAGTACTTC; CDR3: CASSQQDIGRGQYF; J: TRBJ2-7; D: NA; V: TRBV3-1/TRBV3-2; size: NA
DNA: TGTGCCAGCCTGGCGGCCAGGGCGAGCTATGGCTACACCTTC; CDR3: CASLAARASYGYTF; J: TRBJ1-2; D: NA; V: TRBV2; size: NA
DNA: TGTGCCAGCAGCCAACCGGACAGGGGTCCCTACAATGAGCAGTTCTTC; CDR3: CASSQPDRGPYNEQFF; J: TRBJ2-1; D: TRBD1; V: TRBV11-1; size: NA
DNA: TGTGCCAGCAGCTTAGAACAGGGTAGCGAGCAGTTCTTC; CDR3: CASSLEQGSEQFF; J: TRBJ2-1; D: NA; V: TRBV11-2; size: NA
DNA: TGTGCCAGCAGTTTCGGTTACGAGCTGTTTTTT; CDR3: CASSFGYELFF; J: TRBJ2-2; D: NA; V: TRBV12-3/TRBV12-4; size: NA
DNA: TGTGCCAGCAGCCCCCGGGACAGGGGGTCCTTGGGCACTTCACCCCTCCACTTT; CDR3: CASSPRDRGSLGTSPLHF; J: TRBJ1-6; D: TRBD1; V: TRBV7-8; size: once
DNA: TGTGCCAGCAGCTCATTCGCGGGGTACAAAGAACTGTTTTTT; CDR3: CASSSFAGYKELFF; J: TRBJ1-4; D: NA; V: TRBV5-6; size: NA
DNA: TGTGCCAGCAGCCAGAGAGGGAGCGGCTACACCTTC; CDR3: CASSQRGSGYTF; J: TRBJ1-2; D: NA; V: TRBV11-2; size: NA
DNA: TGCGCCAGCAGCTTGGCTACAGGGGGCATCGGGGAGCTGTTTTTT; CDR3: CASSLATGGIGELFF; J: TRBJ2-2; D: TRBD1; V: TRBV5-1; size: NA
DNA: TGTGCCAGCAGCTCCAGGGGGCTGAACACCGGGGAGCTGTTTTTT; CDR3: CASSSRGLNTGELFF; J: TRBJ2-2; D: TRBD1; V: TRBV5-5; size: NA
DNA: TGTGCCAGCAGCTTGTGGCTTCTGGCCAATGAGCAGTTCTTC; CDR3: CASSLWLLANEQFF; J: TRBJ2-1; D: NA; V: TRBV5-6; size: NA
DNA: TGTGCCAGCAGCCCAGGACAGGGGTTATCCCTCCACTTT; CDR3: CASSPGQGLSLHF; J: TRBJ1-6; D: TRBD1; V: TRBV7-3; size: once
DNA: TGTGCCAGTAGTTTACAGGGGGCTGCTTCTGGGGCCAACGTCCTGACTTTC; CDR3: CASSLQGAASGANVLTF; J: TRBJ2-6; D: TRBD1; V: TRBV19; size: NA
DNA: TGCGCCAGCAGCTTGGTGGGGGGAAATGGCTACACCTTC; CDR3: CASSLVGGNGYTF; J: TRBJ1-2; D: NA; V: TRBV5-1; size: NA
DNA: TGTGCCAGCAGCTTAGGGGACAGGGGCACTGAAGCTTTCTTT; CDR3: CASSLGDRGTEAFF; J: TRBJ1-1; D: TRBD1; V: TRBV11-3; size: NA
DNA: TGTGCCAGCAGCTTAGCCGGGGTAGACTACGAGCAGTACTTC; CDR3: CASSLAGVDYEQYF; J: TRBJ2-7; D: NA; V: TRBV13; size: few
DNA: TGTGCCAGCAGCTGGTCGGGGGACTATGGCTACACCTTC; CDR3: CASSWSGDYGYTF; J: TRBJ1-2; D: NA; V: TRBV11-2; size: once
DNA: TGTGCCATCAGTGGTGGGCTCAGCAATCAGCCCCAGCATTTT; CDR3: CAISGGLSNQPQHF; J: TRBJ1-5; D: NA; V: TRBV10-3; size: NA